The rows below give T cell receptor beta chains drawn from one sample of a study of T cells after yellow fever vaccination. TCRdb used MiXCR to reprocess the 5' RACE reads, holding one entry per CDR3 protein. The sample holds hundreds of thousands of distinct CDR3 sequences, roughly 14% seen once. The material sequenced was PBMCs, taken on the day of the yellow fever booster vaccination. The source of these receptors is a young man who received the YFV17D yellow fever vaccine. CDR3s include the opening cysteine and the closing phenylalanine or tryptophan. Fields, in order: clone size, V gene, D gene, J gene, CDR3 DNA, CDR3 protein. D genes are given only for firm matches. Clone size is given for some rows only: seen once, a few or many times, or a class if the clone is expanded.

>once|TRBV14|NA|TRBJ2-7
TGTGCCAGCAGCCAAGATTGGCTCACCGAGCAGTACTTC
CASSQDWLTEQYF
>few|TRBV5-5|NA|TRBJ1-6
TGTGCCAGCAGCCCCCGCGCTGTCTATAATTCACCCCTCCACTTT
CASSPRAVYNSPLHF
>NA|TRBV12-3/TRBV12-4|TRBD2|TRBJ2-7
TGTGCCAGCAGGCTGACTAGCGGGAGGGGCGAGCAGTACTTC
CASRLTSGRGEQYF
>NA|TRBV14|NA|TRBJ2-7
TGTGCCAGCAGCCATTCGGGGAAGGTAATCTACGAGCAGTACTTC
CASSHSGKVIYEQYF
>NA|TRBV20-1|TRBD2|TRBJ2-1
TGCAGTGCTAGAGGGCTAGCGGGAGGCTTTAGCTCCTACAATGAGCAGTTCTTC
CSARGLAGGFSSYNEQFF
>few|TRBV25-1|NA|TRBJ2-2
TGTGCCAGCAGTCCCAGGGGCCCCAGGAACACCGGGGAGCTGTTTTTT
CASSPRGPRNTGELFF
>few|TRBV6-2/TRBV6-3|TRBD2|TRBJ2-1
TGTGCCAGCAGTACCTTAGCGGGAGCGACCTACAATGAGCAGTTCTTC
CASSTLAGATYNEQFF
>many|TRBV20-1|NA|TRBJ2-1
TGCAGTGCTAGAGCCGGTGAGCAGTTCTTC
CSARAGEQFF
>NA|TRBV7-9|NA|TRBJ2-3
TGTGCCAGCAGCGCCTCTAGCACAGATACGCAGTATTTT
CASSASSTDTQYF
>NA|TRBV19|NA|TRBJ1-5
TGTGCCAGTAGTATAACGACAGGATTTAGCAATCAGCCCCAGCATTTT
CASSITTGFSNQPQHF
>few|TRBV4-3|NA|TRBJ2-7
TGCGCCAGCAGCCAAGAAAGGTCCAACTACGAGCAGTACTTC
CASSQERSNYEQYF
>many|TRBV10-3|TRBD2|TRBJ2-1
TGTGCCATCAGCGCCGGGACTAGCGGGTTCAATGAGCAGTTCTTC
CAISAGTSGFNEQFF
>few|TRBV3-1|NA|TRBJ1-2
TGTGCCAGCTGGACAGCTGGCGGAGGCTACACCTTC
CASWTAGGGYTF
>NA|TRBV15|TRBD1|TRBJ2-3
TGTGCCACCAGCGACCGGGACAGTGTTTCCGATACGCAGTATTTT
CATSDRDSVSDTQYF
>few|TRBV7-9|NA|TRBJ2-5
TGTGCCAGCAGCTTAATGGGACAAGCGTCTCAGTACTTC
CASSLMGQASQYF
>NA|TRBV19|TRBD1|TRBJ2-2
TGTGCCAGTAGTATCCGGACAGGGTTTCGGGAGCTGTTTTTT
CASSIRTGFRELFF
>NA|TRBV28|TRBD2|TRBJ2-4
TGTGCCTCGATAAGCGGGAGAGTCGGGGGCCAGTACTTC
CASISGRVGGQYF
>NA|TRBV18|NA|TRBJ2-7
TGTGCCAGCTCGACCAAGGGCGAGCAGTACTTC
CASSTKGEQYF
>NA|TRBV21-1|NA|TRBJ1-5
TGTGCCAGCAGCGCAGGGGATCAGCCCCAGCATTTT
CASSAGDQPQHF
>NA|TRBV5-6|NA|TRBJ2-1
TGTGCCAGCAGCTTGTGGGTGGCGGACAAGTCTCTGCCCTACAATGAGCAGTTCTTC
CASSLWVADKSLPYNEQFF
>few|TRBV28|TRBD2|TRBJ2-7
TGTGCCAGCAGCGGGACTAGCGGGAGTTATCGTCCCTACGAGCAGTACTTC
CASSGTSGSYRPYEQYF
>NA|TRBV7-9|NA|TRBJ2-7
TGTGCCAGCAGCTTAGGCGACACGACCGAGCAGTACTTC
CASSLGDTTEQYF
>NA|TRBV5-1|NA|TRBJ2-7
TGCGCCAGCACCCAGGGGGGGCCATACGAGCAGTACTTC
CASTQGGPYEQYF
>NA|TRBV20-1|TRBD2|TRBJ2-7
TGCAGTGCTAGAGAACCTAGCGGGAGATACGAGCAGTACTTC
CSAREPSGRYEQYF
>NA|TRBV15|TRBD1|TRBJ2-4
TGTGCCACCAGCAGAGAAGGGGGCGCAAAAAACATTCAGTACTTC
CATSREGGAKNIQYF
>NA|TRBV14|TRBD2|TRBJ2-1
TGTGCCAGCAGCCAAGATTTGGCGGGAGGAAGTTACAATGAGCAGTTCTTC
CASSQDLAGGSYNEQFF
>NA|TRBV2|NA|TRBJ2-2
TGTGCCAGCAGCCCCCTAGGACAGAAGAACACCGGGGAGCTGTTTTTT
CASSPLGQKNTGELFF
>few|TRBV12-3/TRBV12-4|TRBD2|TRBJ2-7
TGTGCCAGCAGTTTCGTCGCGGGAGGCGGCGAGCAGTACTTC
CASSFVAGGGEQYF
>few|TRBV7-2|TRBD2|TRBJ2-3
TGTGCCAGCAGCTGGACTAGCGGGAGGATGGATACGCAGTATTTT
CASSWTSGRMDTQYF
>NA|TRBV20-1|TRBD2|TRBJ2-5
TGCAGTGCTAGAAGCGGGGGCGCCCGATCAGAGACCCAGTACTTC
CSARSGGARSETQYF
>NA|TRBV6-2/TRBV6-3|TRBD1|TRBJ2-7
TGTGGCAGCAGTCGGGACAGGGGTAACTACGAGCAGTACTTC
CGSSRDRGNYEQYF
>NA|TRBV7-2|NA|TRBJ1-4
TGTGCCAGCAGCCAGCTCACAACTAATGAAAAACTGTTTTTT
CASSQLTTNEKLFF
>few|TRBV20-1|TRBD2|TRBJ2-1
TGCAGTGCTAAGGTAGCGGGAGGCCCCTTGCGGTTCTTC
CSAKVAGGPLRFF
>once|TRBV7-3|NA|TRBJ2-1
TGTGCCAGCAGCTTAACGGGGGGAGTGGGCCATGAGCAGTTCTTC
CASSLTGGVGHEQFF
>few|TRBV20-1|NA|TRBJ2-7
TGCAGTGCTAGTGCACCGGGGGTCGGGGTTTACGAGCAGTACTTC
CSASAPGVGVYEQYF
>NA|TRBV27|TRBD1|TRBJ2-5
TGTGCCAGCAGTTTAAGAAGGACAGGAGTAGAGACCCAGTACTTC
CASSLRRTGVETQYF
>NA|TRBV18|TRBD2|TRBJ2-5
TGTGCCAGCTCACCAGGTCTTGCGGGAGCGGGTGAGACCCAGTACTTC
CASSPGLAGAGETQYF
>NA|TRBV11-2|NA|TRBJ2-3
TGTGCCAGCAGCTTATTTGACGGCTTCACAGATACGCAGTATTTT
CASSLFDGFTDTQYF
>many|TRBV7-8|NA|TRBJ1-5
TGTGCCAGCAGCCCGCTCGGGGATGGGAATCAGCCCCAGCATTTT
CASSPLGDGNQPQHF
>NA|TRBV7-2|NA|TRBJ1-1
TGTGCCAGCAGCTTAGGCGGGGGCTTTGAAGCTTTCTTT
CASSLGGGFEAFF
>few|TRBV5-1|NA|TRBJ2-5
TGCGCCAGCAGCTCTCGGGGCACCATCCAAGAGACCCAGTACTTC
CASSSRGTIQETQYF
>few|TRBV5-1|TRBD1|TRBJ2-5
TGCGCCAGCAGCTTGGCCGGGACAGGGGGCTCTAGCGAGAACCAAGAGACCCAGTACTTC
CASSLAGTGGSSENQETQYF
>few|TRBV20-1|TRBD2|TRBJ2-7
TGCAGTGCCCGAGGGACTAGCGGGCGCTTTTCCTACGAGCAGTACTTC
CSARGTSGRFSYEQYF
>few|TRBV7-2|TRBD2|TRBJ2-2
TGTGCCAGCAGCTCTAGCGGGAGTCGAGACGGGGAGCTGTTTTTT
CASSSSGSRDGELFF
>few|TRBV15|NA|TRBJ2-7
TGTGCCACCAGCACTCTAGGGCGGGAGCAGTACTTC
CATSTLGREQYF
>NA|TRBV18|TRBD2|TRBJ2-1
TGTGCCAGCTCACCACCGGGACTAGCGACCTCCAATGAGCAGTTCTTC
CASSPPGLATSNEQFF
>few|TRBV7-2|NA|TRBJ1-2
TGTGCCAGCAGCTCGACAGGCCCTCTTTCTGGCTACACCTTC
CASSSTGPLSGYTF
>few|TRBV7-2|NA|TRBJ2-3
TGTGCCAGCCGCTCAGGTCGTACAGATACGCAGTATTTT
CASRSGRTDTQYF
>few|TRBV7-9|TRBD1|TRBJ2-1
TGTGCCAGCAACACACAGGGGCCGACCTACAATGAGCAGTTCTTC
CASNTQGPTYNEQFF
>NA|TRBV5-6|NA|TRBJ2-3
TGTGCCAGCAGCGAGCGGGCCGGGGCAGATACGCAGTATTTT
CASSERAGADTQYF